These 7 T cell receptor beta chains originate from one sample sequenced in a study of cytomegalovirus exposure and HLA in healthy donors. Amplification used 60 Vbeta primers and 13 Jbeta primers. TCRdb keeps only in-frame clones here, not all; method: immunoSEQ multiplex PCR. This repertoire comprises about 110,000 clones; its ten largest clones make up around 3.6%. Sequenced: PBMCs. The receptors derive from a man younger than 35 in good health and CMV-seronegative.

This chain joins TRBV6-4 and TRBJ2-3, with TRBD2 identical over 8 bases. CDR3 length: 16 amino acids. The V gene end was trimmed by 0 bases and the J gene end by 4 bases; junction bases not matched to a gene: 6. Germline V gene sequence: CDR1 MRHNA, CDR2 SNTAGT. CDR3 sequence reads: CASSDSSGGAPDTQYF. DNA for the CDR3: TGTGCCAGCAGTGACTCGTCCGGGGGGGCCCCAGATACGCAGTATTTT.

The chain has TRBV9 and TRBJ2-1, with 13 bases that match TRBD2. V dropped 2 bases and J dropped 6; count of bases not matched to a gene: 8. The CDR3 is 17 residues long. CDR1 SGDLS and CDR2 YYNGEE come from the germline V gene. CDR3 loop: CASSVYPGLAGFNEQFF. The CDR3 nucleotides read TGTGCCAGCAGCGTTTACCCGGGACTAGCGGGATTCAATGAGCAGTTCTTC.

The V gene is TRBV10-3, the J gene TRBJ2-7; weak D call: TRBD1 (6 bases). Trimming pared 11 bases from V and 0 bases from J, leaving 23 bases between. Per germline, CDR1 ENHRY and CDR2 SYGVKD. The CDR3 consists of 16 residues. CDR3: CASKRGSGAYSYEQYF. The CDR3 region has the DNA TGTGCCTCAAAGAGGGGGTCCGGGGCCTACTCCTACGAGCAGTACTTC.

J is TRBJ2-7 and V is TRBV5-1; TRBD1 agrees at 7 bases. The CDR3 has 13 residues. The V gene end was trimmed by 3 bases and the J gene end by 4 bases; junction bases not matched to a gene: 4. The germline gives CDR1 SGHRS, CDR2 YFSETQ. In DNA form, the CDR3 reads TGCGCCAGCAGCTGGGACAGCGATTACGAGCAGTACTTC. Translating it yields CASSWDSDYEQYF.

The CDR3 coding sequence is TGCGCCAGCAGCGTTAGTCGGGACAAAAGCGCTGAAGCTTTCTTT. Translating gives CASSVSRDKSAEAFF. This chain joins TRBV5-1 and TRBJ1-1; possible D gene TRBD1, 6 bases. The CDR3 totals 15 residues. Looked up from germline, CDR1 is SGHRS and CDR2 is YFSETQ. The V and J ends lost 4 bases and 6 bases respectively, with 19 bases between them.

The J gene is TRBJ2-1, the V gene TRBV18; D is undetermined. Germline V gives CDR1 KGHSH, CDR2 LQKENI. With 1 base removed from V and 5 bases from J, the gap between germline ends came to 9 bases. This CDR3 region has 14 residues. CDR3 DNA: TGTGCCAGCTCACCACAACCAGGAAACAATGAGCAGTTCTTC. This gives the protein CASSPQPGNNEQFF.

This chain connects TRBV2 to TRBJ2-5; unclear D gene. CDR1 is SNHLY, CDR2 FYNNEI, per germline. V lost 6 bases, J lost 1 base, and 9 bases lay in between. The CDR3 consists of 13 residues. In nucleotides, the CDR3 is TGTGCCAGCAGAAGCCCCCCCCAAGAGACCCAGTACTTC. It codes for CASRSPPQETQYF.